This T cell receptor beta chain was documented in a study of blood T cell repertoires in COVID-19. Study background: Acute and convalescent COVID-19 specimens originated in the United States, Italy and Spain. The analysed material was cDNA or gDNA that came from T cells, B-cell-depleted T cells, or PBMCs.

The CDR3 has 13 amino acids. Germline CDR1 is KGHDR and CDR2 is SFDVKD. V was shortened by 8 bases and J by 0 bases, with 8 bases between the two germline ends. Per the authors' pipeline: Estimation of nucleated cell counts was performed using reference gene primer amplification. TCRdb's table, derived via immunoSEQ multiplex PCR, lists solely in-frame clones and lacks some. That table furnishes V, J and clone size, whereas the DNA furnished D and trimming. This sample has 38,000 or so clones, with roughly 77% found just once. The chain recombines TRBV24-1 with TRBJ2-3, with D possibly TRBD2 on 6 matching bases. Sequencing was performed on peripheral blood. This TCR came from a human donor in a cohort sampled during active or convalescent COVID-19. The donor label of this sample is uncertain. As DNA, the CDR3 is TGTGCCACCACCGCGGGAAGCACAGATACGCAGTATTTT. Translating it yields CATTAGSTDTQYF.